The rows below give T cell receptor beta chains drawn from one sample of a study of cytomegalovirus exposure and HLA in healthy donors. Using immunoSEQ multiplex PCR, the repertoire was profiled, and TCRdb retains in-frame clones only, with some absent. The profile shows under 200,000 clones, approximately 80% of them singletons. Material for sequencing was PBMCs. The receptors derive from a male donor in good health and CMV-seropositive. Both conserved end residues are part of each CDR3. A D gene is named only where the DNA matches it firmly. Some rows have no size entry. The others give once, few or many, or a class for an expanded clone.

clone size,J gene,D gene,V gene,CDR3 DNA,CDR3 protein
.,TRBJ2-2,TRBD2,TRBV2,TGTGCCAGCACGGGGGGTGACACCGGGGAGCTGTTTTTT,CASTGGDTGELFF
.,TRBJ2-3,TRBD2,TRBV5-1,TGCGCCAGCAGCTTCGGAGCGGGGGCGGATACGCAGTATTTT,CASSFGAGADTQYF
.,TRBJ2-1,.,TRBV6-5,TGTGCCAGCAGTTACTCGTCTTCAGGGAACAATGAGCAGTTCTTC,CASSYSSSGNNEQFF
.,TRBJ1-3,.,TRBV11-3,TGTGCCAGCAGCCCCGCCCGGGTTGGCTCTGGAAACACCATATATTTT,CASSPARVGSGNTIYF
.,TRBJ1-2,TRBD1,TRBV19,TGTGCCAGTAGTGTGGGACAGGGGGACTATGGCTACACCTTC,CASSVGQGDYGYTF
.,TRBJ2-3,.,TRBV7-2,TGTGCCAGCAGCTTACAACATCCAGATACGCAGTATTTT,CASSLQHPDTQYF
.,TRBJ1-1,.,TRBV5-1,TGCGCCAGCAGCATGGACAGGAACACTGAAGCTTTCTTT,CASSMDRNTEAFF
.,TRBJ1-3,.,TRBV19,TGTGCCAGCACTATTACAGGAGGAAACACCATATATTTT,CASTITGGNTIYF
.,TRBJ2-5,TRBD2,TRBV5-6,TGTGCCAGCAGCACCACGGGAGGGGTGTTCCAAGAGACCCAGTACTTC,CASSTTGGVFQETQYF
.,TRBJ1-5,TRBD1,TRBV30,TGTGCCTGGAGTGTACAGGGACAGATTTATCAGCCCCAGCATTTT,CAWSVQGQIYQPQHF
.,TRBJ2-7,TRBD2,TRBV5-4,TGTGCCAGCAGTTATATAGCGGGGGGCTTCTACGAGCAGTACTTC,CASSYIAGGFYEQYF
few,TRBJ2-3,.,TRBV6-1,TGTGCCAGCAGTGAAGAAAAAGGCATTTGGCGGACTTCTAGCACAGATACGCAGTATTTT,CASSEEKGIWRTSSTDTQYF
.,TRBJ2-5,.,TRBV6-1,TGTGCCAGCAGTGAAGATTCGCCAGGGTGGGAGACCCAGTACTTC,CASSEDSPGWETQYF
.,TRBJ1-3,.,TRBV13,TGTGCCAGCACCCTAAGGGGGGGAGGAAACACCATATATTTT,CASTLRGGGNTIYF
.,TRBJ2-2,TRBD2,TRBV7-9,TGTGCCAGCAGCCAAGGGACTAGCGGGCACACCGGGGAGCTGTTTTTT,CASSQGTSGHTGELFF
.,TRBJ2-2,.,TRBV6-5,TGTGCCAGCAGTTACGGCAGGGGTCTCACCGGGGAGCTGTTTTTT,CASSYGRGLTGELFF
few,TRBJ1-1,.,TRBV5-5,TGTGCCAGCAGCTTGACGGCAGGGAACACTGAAGCTTTCTTT,CASSLTAGNTEAFF
.,TRBJ1-1,.,TRBV5-1,TGCGCCAGCAGCCGGGACAAGGGTGAAGCTTTCTTT,CASSRDKGEAFF
once,TRBJ2-5,TRBD1,TRBV9,TGTGCCAGCAGACGGACAGGGGGCTTACAAGAGACCCAGTACTTC,CASRRTGGLQETQYF
few,TRBJ2-3,TRBD1,TRBV7-9,TGTGCCAGCGCCTTCGGGACAGGGTATACAGATACGCAGTATTTT,CASAFGTGYTDTQYF
.,TRBJ1-1,.,TRBV5-1,TGCGCCAGCAGGCGGGGAGCCACTGAAGCTTTCTTT,CASRRGATEAFF
.,TRBJ2-5,TRBD2,TRBV6-7,TGTGCCAGCAGTTCCCCCCGGACTAGCGGGGGGCGGAAGGAGACCCAGTACTTC,CASSSPRTSGGRKETQYF
.,TRBJ2-2,.,TRBV9,TGTGCCAGCAGCGGCTATCTTTCCGGGGAGCTGTTTTTT,CASSGYLSGELFF
.,TRBJ1-1,.,TRBV2,TGTGCCAGCAGGGGGGCGGACACTGAAGCTTTCTTT,CASRGADTEAFF
.,TRBJ2-7,.,TRBV30,TGTGCCTGGAGTGAAACAGGGAGCTCCTACGAGCAGTACTTC,CAWSETGSSYEQYF
.,TRBJ2-4,.,TRBV6-5,TGTGCCAGCAGTTACCGCAGAGAGAGGGCCAAAAACATTCAGTACTTC,CASSYRRERAKNIQYF
once,TRBJ1-6,TRBD1,TRBV27,TGTGCCAGCAGTTCACCCTCATCGACAGGGATCTATAATTCACCCCTCCACTTT,CASSSPSSTGIYNSPLHF
few,TRBJ2-2,.,TRBV5-8,TGTGCCAGCACCCTCGACTCCGGACACAAGACGAACACCGGGGAGCTGTTTTTT,CASTLDSGHKTNTGELFF
few,TRBJ2-5,TRBD1,TRBV27,TGTGCCAGCAGTTCCCGCCTTTTACAGGGGTGGGAAGAGACCCAGTACTTC,CASSSRLLQGWEETQYF
.,TRBJ2-1,TRBD2,TRBV7-3,TGTGCCAGCAGCTCCTTTAGCGGGAGCTACAATGAGCAGTTCTTC,CASSSFSGSYNEQFF
once,TRBJ1-1,.,TRBV27,TGTGCCAGCAGTTTCGGCAGGGAGGGAGACACTGAAGCTTTCTTT,CASSFGREGDTEAFF
few,TRBJ1-1,TRBD1,TRBV5-1,TGCGCCAGCAGCCTCCGTCAGGGGGCGGGTGACACTGAAGCTTTCTTT,CASSLRQGAGDTEAFF
.,TRBJ2-7,TRBD2,TRBV6-1,TGTGCCAGCCGAGTCTTCCTGGGGGGGTCCTACGAGCAGTACTTC,CASRVFLGGSYEQYF
.,TRBJ2-7,TRBD2,TRBV10-3,TGTGCCATCAGTGATAGCGGGGGGCTAAATGGCGAGCAGTACTTC,CAISDSGGLNGEQYF
.,TRBJ2-1,TRBD1,TRBV30,TGTGCCTGGACCATCGACAGGGTTCAGATCTTC,CAWTIDRVQIF
.,TRBJ1-2,.,TRBV7-2,TGTGCCAGCAGCTTAGGCCGCGGGGCTAAAGGCTACACCTTC,CASSLGRGAKGYTF
.,TRBJ2-5,.,TRBV5-4,TGTGCCAGCAGCCCCTGGGGGGGGCTGGAGACCCAGTACTTC,CASSPWGGLETQYF